One T cell receptor (beta chain) is described in this entry. This CDR3 has 17 residues. V shed 5 bases and J 0 bases; nucleotides not matched to a gene: 6. Germline lookup yields CDR1 LNHDA and CDR2 SQIVND (reference sequence). The sample is drawn from a study of blood T cell repertoires in COVID-19. Turning to the study itself: Sites across the United States, Italy and Spain contributed samples from acute and convalescent COVID-19. From T cells, B-cell-depleted T cells, or PBMCs came the material, which was cDNA or gDNA.

Authors' methods: By means of reference gene primer amplification, nucleated cell counts were estimated. Clones were sequenced by immunoSEQ multiplex PCR, and TCRdb holds only the in-frame ones, with some missing. The V and J calls and clone size are taken from that table; D and trimming were inferred from the DNA. Altogether some 180,000 clones are present, about three quarters being singletons, with the ten largest covering 2.5% to 3%. What was sequenced was peripheral blood. The TCR sequence derives from a woman aged 80 or older with active or convalescent COVID-19. The chain is built from TRBV19 and TRBJ1-5, with 11 nucleotides matching TRBD1. In DNA, the CDR3 is TGTGCCAGTAGTTTTGGGACAGGGGGTCGTAGCAATCAGCCCCAGCATTTT. Its translation: CASSFGTGGRSNQPQHF.